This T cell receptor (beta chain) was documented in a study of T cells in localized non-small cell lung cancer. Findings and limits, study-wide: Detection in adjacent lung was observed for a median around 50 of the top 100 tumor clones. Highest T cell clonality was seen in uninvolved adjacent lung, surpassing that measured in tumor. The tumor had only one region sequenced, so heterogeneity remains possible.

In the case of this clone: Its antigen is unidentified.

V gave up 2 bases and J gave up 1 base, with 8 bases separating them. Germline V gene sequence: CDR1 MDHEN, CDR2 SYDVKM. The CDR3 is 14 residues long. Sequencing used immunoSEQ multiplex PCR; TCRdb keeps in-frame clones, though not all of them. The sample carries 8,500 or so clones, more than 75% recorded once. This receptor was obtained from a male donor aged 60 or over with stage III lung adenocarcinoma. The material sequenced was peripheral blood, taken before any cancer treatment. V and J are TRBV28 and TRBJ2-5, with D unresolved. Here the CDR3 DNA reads TGTGCCAGCAGTTTAGAACAGATCCAAGAGACCCAGTACTTC. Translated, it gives CASSLEQIQETQYF.